Below, 10 T cell receptor beta chains from the same sample are listed, as sequenced in a study of cytomegalovirus exposure and HLA in healthy donors. In the PCR, 60 Vbeta and 13 Jbeta primers were used. Sequenced by immunoSEQ multiplex PCR; TCRdb stores in-frame clones only, minus some. Of roughly 200,000 clones listed, about 89% are singletons. Sequencing was performed on PBMCs. The receptors shown here come from a woman under 30 in good health and CMV-seronegative.

The chain is built from TRBV27 and TRBJ1-1; the match to TRBD1 covers 9 bases. Looked up from germline, CDR1 is MNHEY and CDR2 is SMNVEV (reference sequence). With 6 bases clipped from V and 5 bases from J, the junction kept 7 bases outside the gene matches. The CDR3 is 14 residues long. CDR3 DNA sequence: TGTGCCAGCAGAAAACAGGGGGCAGGGACTGAAGCTTTCTTT. The encoded protein is CASRKQGAGTEAFF.

The chain employs TRBV14 and TRBJ1-5, with D maybe TRBD1 (5 bases). Germline CDR1 SGHDN, CDR2 FVKESK. Trimming stripped 1 base from V and 5 bases from J, with 6 bases between. The CDR3 is 13 residues long. DNA of the CDR3: TGTGCCAGCAGCCAAGGGGGGGATCAGCCCCAGCATTTT. Its protein is CASSQGGDQPQHF.

The V gene is TRBV9, the J gene TRBJ2-1; TRBD2 aligns across 9 bases. After removal of 0 bases from V and 3 bases from J, the junction contained 4 bases not matched to a gene. CDR3 length: 16 residues. Per germline, CDR1 SGDLS and CDR2 YYNGEE. This CDR3 reads CASSVDGRGGYNEQFF. The CDR3 DNA sequence: TGTGCCAGCAGCGTAGACGGGCGGGGGGGCTACAATGAGCAGTTCTTC. Full variable domain (outside the CDR3, taken from reference TRBV9 and TRBJ2-1): DSGVTQTPKHLITATGQRVTLRCSPRSGDLSVYWYQQSLDQGLQFLIQYYNGEERAKGNILERFSAQQFPDLHSELNLSSLELGDSALYFCASSVDGRGGYNEQFFGPGTRLTVL.

The V call is TRBV19, the J call TRBJ1-1, with 9 bases aligning to TRBD1. CDR1 and CDR2 (germline): LNHDA, SQIVND (reference sequence). The ends lost 4 bases at V and 7 bases at J; junction bases unmatched: 4. The CDR3 loop spans 13 amino acids. The CDR3 DNA follows: TGTGCCAGTAGTACTGGGACAGGGCTTGAAGCTTTCTTT. Amino acid sequence: CASSTGTGLEAFF.

The chain links TRBV6-6 to TRBJ2-3; D perhaps matches TRBD2 (6 bases). Germline V lookup: CDR1 MNHNY, CDR2 SVGAGI (reference sequence). CDR3 size: 15 residues. V was trimmed by 2 bases and J by 3 bases, leaving 12 bases between them. CDR3 amino acids: CASSYARGLTDTQYF. CDR3 DNA: TGTGCCAGCAGTTACGCGCGGGGATTGACAGATACGCAGTATTTT.

This CDR3 reads CASSLFRAGDTEAFF. CDR3 DNA: TGTGCCAGCAGTTTATTCAGGGCAGGGGACACTGAAGCTTTCTTT. The chain is built from TRBV28 and TRBJ1-1; D might be TRBD1 (6 bases). Trimming took off 1 base at V and 3 bases at J, with 12 bases between the two ends. The CDR3 loop spans 15 amino acids. Germline V gene lookup returns CDR1 MDHEN and CDR2 SYDVKM.

This rearrangement joins TRBV6-5 to TRBJ2-7; TRBD1 matches at 7 bases. The V gene end was trimmed by 5 bases and the J gene end by 1 base; junction bases not matched to a gene: 5. Per germline, CDR1 MNHEY and CDR2 SVGAGI. This CDR3 spans 14 amino acids. The CDR3: CASSTYRGSYEQYF. CDR3 in DNA: TGTGCCAGCAGTACCTACAGGGGATCCTACGAGCAGTACTTC.

The gene calls are TRBV6-1 and TRBJ2-1; 8 positions match TRBD2. The CDR3 is 18 residues long. CDR1 MNHNS and CDR2 SASEGT come from the germline V gene. Trimming took 4 bases from V and 3 from J; bases not matched to a gene: 14. In nucleotides, the CDR3 is TGTGCCAGCAGTGGGGAAGCGGGCGGGGGGAGGGTCTACAATGAGCAGTTCTTC. It codes for CASSGEAGGGRVYNEQFF.

The genes are TRBV7-9 and TRBJ2-1; 11 bases agree with TRBD2. Germline V gene sequence: CDR1 SEHNR, CDR2 FQNEAQ (reference sequence). The CDR3 loop spans 16 amino acids. Unmatched junction bases numbered 8, after V lost 2 bases and J lost 8 bases. CDR3 bases: TGTGCCAGCAGCTTAAGCCTAGCGGGAGGACAGGATGAGCAGTTCTTC. Translation gives CASSLSLAGGQDEQFF.

This sequence joins TRBV10-2 and TRBJ2-5; tentative D call: TRBD1 (5 bases). The assigned J gene may be wrong: the sequence end matches TRBJ2-7 better. CDR1 is WSHSY and CDR2 is SAAADI in the germline V gene. This CDR3 comprises 15 residues. The CDR3 bases are TGCGCCAGCATAATGGACCCAGGGCCCTCCTACGAGCAGTACTTC. Its protein is CASIMDPGPSYEQYF.